The 30 T cell receptor beta chains listed next were all sequenced from one sample in a study of hypomethylating agent response in myelodysplastic syndrome. Produced via immunoSEQ multiplex PCR; TCRdb's table is partial and in-frame only. The repertoire consists of approximately 7,000 clones, with approximately 86% occurring once and the leading ten covering under 20%. The material was bone marrow, obtained before or after starting hypomethylating agent treatment for myelodysplastic syndrome (not recorded which). The source is a human donor with myelodysplastic syndrome.

This rearrangement joins TRBV6-4 to TRBJ1-2; D gene unclear. V dropped 5 bases and J dropped 8 bases, with 9 bases sitting between them. The germline V gene encodes CDR1 MRHNA and CDR2 SNTAGT. The CDR3 is 11 amino acids. DNA for the CDR3: TGTGCCAGCAGTTTACCGGAGGGCTACACCTTC. It is translated as CASSLPEGYTF.

The CDR3 DNA sequence: TGTGCCAGCAGCCCCGGGAGGCTTCGCGGCTACGAGCAGTACTTC. Translating gives CASSPGRLRGYEQYF. This chain uses TRBV2 with TRBJ2-5; 7 bases align to TRBD2. Judging by the DNA end, TRBJ2-7 fits better; the J call may be wrong. The length of the CDR3 is 15 residues. CDR1 is SNHLY, CDR2 FYNNEI, per germline.

The V and J genes are TRBV2 and TRBJ1-5; TRBD1 might be the D (5 bases). Germline loops: CDR1 SNHLY, CDR2 FYNNEI. Trimming took off 6 bases at V and 5 bases at J, with 8 bases between the two ends. The CDR3 extends over 12 amino acids. CDR3 nucleotide sequence: TGTGCCAGCAGCGGGGGGGATCAGCCCCAGCATTTT. This gives the protein CASSGGDQPQHF.

The chain employs TRBV11-1 and TRBJ2-7; D might be TRBD1 (5 bases). There are 15 residues in the CDR3. Germline CDR1 reads SGHAT; CDR2 reads FQDESV (reference sequence). V lost 5 bases, J lost 0 bases, and 14 bases lay in between. CDR3 nucleotides: TGTGCCAGCAGCATAGGGGCCCATAGCTCCTACGAGCAGTACTTC. Protein product: CASSIGAHSSYEQYF. The full variable domain, in which reference TRBV11-1 and TRBJ2-7 provide the parts outside the CDR3, is EAEVAQSPRYKITEKSQAVAFWCDPISGHATLYWYRQILGQGPELLVQFQDESVVDDSQLPKDRFSAERLKGVDSTLKIQPAELGDSAMYLCASSIGAHSSYEQYFGPGTRLTVT.

The chain combines TRBV6-1 with TRBJ2-3; TRBD1 aligns across 10 bases. The CDR3 contains 16 residues. The V gene's germline CDR1 is MNHNS and CDR2 SASEGT. J gave up 4 bases and V 3 bases, and 7 bases lay outside the gene matches. For the CDR3, the DNA is TGTGCCAGCAGTGAGGGGACAGGGGTTCCCCCAGATACGCAGTATTTT. Its translation is CASSEGTGVPPDTQYF.

The chain joins TRBV5-5 to TRBJ1-5; D gene unclear. The V end lost 0 bases, the J end lost 11 bases, and 12 bases lay between the germline ends. Germline V CDR1 and CDR2: SGHKS, YYEKEE (reference sequence). The CDR3 runs 13 residues. CDR3 sequence reads: CASSLDGSTSQHF. In DNA form, the CDR3 reads TGTGCCAGCAGCTTGGACGGATCAACGTCCCAGCATTTT.

This chain uses TRBV11-3 with TRBJ2-1, with 9 bases matching TRBD1. Unmatched junction bases numbered 7, after V lost 4 bases and J lost 6 bases. CDR1 is SGHNT, CDR2 YENEEA, per germline. This CDR3 contains 15 residues. CDR3 nucleotides: TGTGCCAGCAGCTCCGGGACAGGGTTGGGCAATGAGCAGTTCTTC. It is translated as CASSSGTGLGNEQFF. Together with reference TRBV11-3 and TRBJ2-1, the CDR3 gives the full variable domain: EAGVVQSPRYKIIEKKQPVAFWCNPISGHNTLYWYLQNLGQGPELLIRYENEEAVDDSQLPKDRFSAERLKGVDSTLKIQPAELGDSAVYLCASSSGTGLGNEQFFGPGTRLTVL.

The gene calls are TRBV5-4 and TRBJ2-2, with 7 bases lining up with TRBD1. The CDR3 covers 14 residues. Germline values: CDR1 SGHNT, CDR2 YYREEE (reference sequence). V was clipped by 5 bases and J by 6 bases; unmatched bases: 7. Written as DNA, the CDR3 is TGTGCCAGCAGGTTAGACAGGGTGGCCGGGGAGCTGTTTTTT. Translated, it gives CASRLDRVAGELFF.

The V gene is TRBV5-6, the J gene TRBJ2-3; D not certain. V lost 0 bases to trimming and J lost 3 bases, with 5 bases between them. The CDR3 length is 13 residues. CDR1 is SGHDT and CDR2 is YYEEEE in the germline V gene. The CDR3 loop is CASSLGSTDTQYF. CDR3 DNA: TGTGCCAGCAGCTTGGGGTCGACAGATACGCAGTATTTT. The complete variable domain, with remaining parts taken from reference TRBV5-6 and TRBJ2-3, reads DAGVTQSPTHLIKTRGQQVTLRCSPKSGHDTVSWYQQALGQGPQFIFQYYEEEERQRGNFPDRFSGHQFPNYSSELNVNALLLGDSALYLCASSLGSTDTQYFGPGTRLTVL.

This clone was detected once. The chain carries TRBV28 and TRBJ1-5, with a possible D match to TRBD1 (5 bases). The V end was cut by 3 bases, the J end by 6 bases, with 12 bases between. The length of the CDR3 is 14 residues. Looked up from germline, CDR1 is MDHEN and CDR2 is SYDVKM. In DNA form, the CDR3 reads TGTGCCAGCAGTTTCCAGGGCGGGGGTCAGCCCCAGCATTTT. Residues: CASSFQGGGQPQHF. The full variable domain, in which reference TRBV28 and TRBJ1-5 provide the parts outside the CDR3, is DVKVTQSSRYLVKRTGEKVFLECVQDMDHENMFWYRQDPGLGLRLIYFSYDVKMKEKGDIPEGYSVSREKKERFSLILESASTNQTSMYLCASSFQGGGQPQHFGDGTRLSIL.

CDR3 loop: CAISEYPTGGLSNNSPLHF. DNA of the CDR3: TGTGCCATCAGTGAGTACCCAACTGGGGGGCTCTCAAATAATTCACCCCTCCACTTT. This chain links TRBV10-3 with TRBJ1-6, with D possibly TRBD1 on 6 matching bases. Germline V CDR1 and CDR2: ENHRY, SYGVKD. The V end was cut by 1 base, the J end by 5 bases, with 21 bases between. CDR3 length equals 19 residues.

This clone has a single count. This chain joins TRBV5-8 and TRBJ2-3; 7 nucleotides agree with TRBD1. V shed 4 bases, J shed 4 bases, and the junction held 9 bases outside the gene matches. The CDR3 is 15 residues long. The germline gives CDR1 SGHTS, CDR2 YDEGEE. CDR3 residues: CASSRQGVRSDTQYF. Written as DNA, the CDR3 is TGTGCCAGCAGCCGTCAGGGGGTCCGATCAGATACGCAGTATTTT.

The chain combines TRBV7-2 with TRBJ2-3, with a possible D match to TRBD2 (6 bases). The CDR3 consists of 14 residues. Per the germline V gene, CDR1 is SGHTA and CDR2 is FQGNSA. V lost 2 bases and J 6 bases, leaving 12 bases between the germline ends. The chain's CDR3 is CASSLSGGVDTQYF. The CDR3 bases are TGTGCCAGCAGCTTATCCGGAGGGGTGGATACGCAGTATTTT.

The V call is TRBV6-1, the J call TRBJ1-1, with 7 bases aligning to TRBD1. Germline V gene lookup returns CDR1 MNHNS and CDR2 SASEGT. The CDR3 loop spans 19 amino acids. Germline trimming cut 0 bases from V and 0 bases from J; bases unmatched to any gene: 13. As DNA, the CDR3 is TGTGCCAGCAGTGAAGCCCCGGACAGGATTGTTCTAATGAACACTGAAGCTTTCTTT. Translation gives CASSEAPDRIVLMNTEAFF.

The chain has TRBV2 and TRBJ2-5, with D possibly being TRBD1 (5 bases). TRBJ2-7 matches the DNA end more closely, so the J call is doubtful. CDR3 size: 14 residues. The germline V gene encodes CDR1 SNHLY and CDR2 FYNNEI. As DNA, the CDR3 is TGTGCCAGCACACCCGGACACGAACGCTACGAGCAGTACTTC. Residues: CASTPGHERYEQYF.

The chain couples TRBV10-3 to TRBJ2-5; possible D gene TRBD2, 6 bases. Germline lookup yields CDR1 ENHRY and CDR2 SYGVKD. The CDR3 runs 14 residues. The V end lost 0 bases, the J end lost 5 bases, and 10 bases lay between the germline ends. CDR3 amino acids: CAISESGGTETQYF. In DNA form, the CDR3 reads TGTGCCATCAGTGAGTCCGGGGGTACGGAGACCCAGTACTTC.

In DNA, the CDR3 is TGTGCCAGCAGCTTAAGGACGGCAAGCTCTGGAAACACCATATATTTT. Amino acid sequence: CASSLRTASSGNTIYF. The chain has TRBV7-2 and TRBJ1-3; D is ambiguous. CDR1 SGHTA and CDR2 FQGNSA come from the germline V gene. V was trimmed by 2 bases and J by 0 bases, leaving 11 bases between them. The CDR3 consists of 16 residues.

The chain employs TRBV7-2 and TRBJ1-1; 11 bases fit TRBD1. Germline V lookup: CDR1 SGHTA, CDR2 FQGNSA. CDR3 length: 18 amino acids. J gave up 1 base and V 1 base, and 8 bases lay outside the gene matches. The CDR3 DNA is TGTGCCAGCAGCTTAGGAGAGGACAGGGGGCGCCGGAACACTGAAGCTTTCTTT. Protein product: CASSLGEDRGRRNTEAFF.

V gene TRBV4-1 combines with J gene TRBJ2-5; D may be TRBD1 (6 bases). The CDR3 covers 16 residues. Per germline, CDR1 MGHRA and CDR2 YSYEKL. Trimming shortened V by 1 base and J by 5 bases, and 17 bases separated the two germline ends. The CDR3 here is CASSQGYRTTGETQYF. CDR3 DNA sequence: TGCGCCAGCAGCCAAGGGTACAGGACCACAGGGGAGACCCAGTACTTC.

The chain has TRBV30 and TRBJ1-3; a possible D gene is TRBD1 (6 bases). Trimming took 5 bases from V and 7 from J, leaving 18 bases between them. There are 14 residues in the CDR3. Germline V gene data show CDR1 as GTSNPN and CDR2 as SVGIG (reference sequence). The CDR3 nucleotides are TGTGCCTGGGAAAGACTGAAAGGGGGTAACACCATATATTTT. It encodes CAWERLKGGNTIYF.

V and J are TRBV15 and TRBJ2-2; D perhaps matches TRBD2 (7 bases). CDR3 length: 17 residues. Trimming took off 0 bases at V and 5 bases at J, with 16 bases between the two ends. CDR1 is LNHNV and CDR2 is YYDKDF in the germline V gene (reference sequence). The CDR3 sequence: CATSRDFGGAPTGELFF. The CDR3 coding sequence is TGTGCCACCAGCAGAGACTTTGGGGGGGCGCCAACCGGGGAGCTGTTTTTT.

V gene TRBV2 combines with J gene TRBJ2-1; D ambiguous. The CDR3 spans 12 residues. The germline V gene encodes CDR1 SNHLY and CDR2 FYNNEI. V lost 4 bases and J lost 5, with 6 bases in between. The CDR3 here is CASSALHNEQFF. CDR3 in DNA: TGTGCCAGCAGTGCTCTGCACAATGAGCAGTTCTTC.

The CDR3 here is CASSVVDTDTQYF. The CDR3 coding sequence is TGTGCCAGCAGCGTAGTAGACACAGATACGCAGTATTTT. The chain is built from TRBV9 and TRBJ2-3; no firm D call. The CDR3 spans 13 residues. Germline V CDR1 and CDR2: SGDLS, YYNGEE. The ends were cut back, 0 bases at V and 2 bases at J, with 4 bases in the middle.

This clone has only one observation. The rearrangement links TRBV10-3 to TRBJ1-2, with 10 nucleotides matching TRBD1. V trimming: 2 bases; J trimming: 7 bases; junction bases outside the gene matches: 7. Germline V CDR1 and CDR2: ENHRY, SYGVKD. The CDR3 is 15 amino acids. Here the CDR3 DNA reads TGTGCCATCAGTGAGCCCGGGACAGGGGCCGGTGGCTACACCTTC. Translating gives CAISEPGTGAGGYTF.

The count of this clone is one. This chain uses TRBV4-2 with TRBJ2-3; the match to TRBD1 covers 9 bases. The CDR3 length is 16 residues. V lost 0 bases to trimming and J lost 5 bases; unmatched junction nucleotides: 6. In germline, CDR1 is LGHNA, CDR2 YNFKEQ. CDR3 DNA sequence: TGTGCCAGCAGCCAAGACGAATCGACAGGGGGAGATACGCAGTATTTT. Translated, it gives CASSQDESTGGDTQYF.

The chain links TRBV7-2 to TRBJ2-5; possibly TRBD2 for D (6 bases). Per the germline V gene, CDR1 is SGHTA and CDR2 is FQGNSA. The CDR3 consists of 15 residues. The V end was cut by 4 bases, the J end by 1 base, with 13 bases between. CDR3 nucleotides: TGTGCCAGCAGCTCCCAGGGTAGCGGCCAAGAGACCCAGTACTTC. As protein: CASSSQGSGQETQYF.

This clone was seen only once. The V call is TRBV2, the J call TRBJ1-4; TRBD1 agrees at 9 bases. The CDR3 has 14 residues. Germline V gene sequence: CDR1 SNHLY, CDR2 FYNNEI. After removal of 6 bases from V and 8 bases from J, the junction contained 7 bases not matched to a gene. The CDR3 is CASSADRGGEKLFF. The CDR3 coding sequence is TGTGCCAGCAGCGCGGACAGGGGCGGCGAAAAACTGTTTTTT.

The V call is TRBV6-5, the J call TRBJ1-6; 8 bases line up with TRBD1. Trimming took 4 bases from V and 11 from J; bases not matched to a gene: 13. The CDR3 has 16 amino acids. Germline V lookup: CDR1 MNHEY, CDR2 SVGAGI. The CDR3 loop reads CASSSSTGAWVAPLHF. The CDR3 nucleotides read TGTGCCAGCAGTTCCTCGACAGGGGCCTGGGTTGCACCCCTCCACTTT.

V gene TRBV4-2 combines with J gene TRBJ1-2; the match to TRBD1 covers 8 bases. V trimming: 0 bases; J trimming: 0 bases; junction bases outside the gene matches: 9. CDR3 size: 18 residues. CDR1 and CDR2 from the germline V gene are LGHNA and YNFKEQ. The CDR3 bases are TGTGCCAGCAGCCAAGATCTGAGCCAGGGGGCGTCTAACTATGGCTACACCTTC. This gives the protein CASSQDLSQGASNYGYTF.

V and J are TRBV6-1 and TRBJ2-3, with D possibly TRBD2 on 6 matching bases. The CDR3 is 14 residues long. V lost 8 bases and J lost 2, with 14 bases in between. Per the germline V gene, CDR1 is MNHNS and CDR2 is SASEGT. CDR3 nucleotide sequence: TGTGCCAGCGTGGAGGGGTTAGCCACAGATACGCAGTATTTT. It specifies CASVEGLATDTQYF.